The 29 T cell receptor beta chains reported below all come from one sample, sequenced in a study of vaccination and CD4 T cells after COVID-19. No cognate antigen is known for these TCRs. An Oncomine TCR Beta short-read assay was used to sequence the DNA from cultured CD4+ T cells. Using its own MiXCR run on the PCR reads, TCRdb lists one record per CDR3 protein. Of about 14,000 distinct CDR3 sequences listed, approximately 52% were seen once; the top ten hold around 8.7%. Treatment specified: approximately 10-day PBMC culture with coronavirus spike peptide pools or control peptides (ViraFEST assay). Sequenced: CD4+ T cells from blood, cultured in vitro. The receptors come from a human donor who had recovered from COVID-19.

This clonotype came up a few times. CDR3 DNA: TGTGCCAGCAGTTTAGGGACAGGGGGCGGGGAGACCCAGTACTTC. This translates into CASSLGTGGGETQYF. The chain joins TRBV12-3 or TRBV12-4 to TRBJ2-5, with 11 positions matching TRBD1. V shed 1 base and J 5 bases; nucleotides not matched to a gene: 3. The CDR3 runs to 15 residues.

The chain recombines TRBV6-5 with TRBJ1-1; TRBD1 might be the D (5 bases). V lost 2 bases to trimming and J lost 0 bases, with 13 bases between them. There are 16 residues in the CDR3. Germline assignment: CDR1 MNHEY and CDR2 SVGAGI. For the CDR3, the DNA is TGTGCCAGCAGTTACAATCAGGGCCTCATGAACACTGAAGCTTTCTTT. Its translation: CASSYNQGLMNTEAFF.

The DNA of the CDR3 is TGTGCCAGCAGTGAATATAGGAGGACAGCTAGCTCTGGAAACACCATATATTTT. Translation: CASSEYRRTASSGNTIYF. The chain links TRBV6-1 to TRBJ1-3; D perhaps matches TRBD1 (6 bases). The germline CDR1 and CDR2 sequences are MNHNS and SASEGT. This CDR3 region has 18 residues. Between the trimmed V and J ends, which lost 2 bases and 0 bases, there was a span of 17 bases.

Only a few counts were recorded for this clonotype. The rearrangement uses TRBV21-1 and TRBJ2-5; TRBD1 is taken as the D call from the table, unchecked against the DNA. TRBV21-1 is listed as a pseudogene. The CDR3 is 17 amino acids. The CDR3 region is CASSKGRPGARFETQYF. The CDR3, as DNA: TGTGCCAGCAGCAAAGGGCGCCCGGGGGCGCGGTTCGAGACCCAGTACTTC.

The chain uses TRBV19 and TRBJ2-1; TRBD2 matches 14 bases. The germline CDR1 and CDR2 sequences are LNHDA and SQIVND (reference sequence). There are 19 residues in the CDR3. The J segment lost 0 bases and the V segment lost 5 bases, leaving 9 bases of the junction unmatched. The chain's CDR3 is CASSRDTGTSGSSYNEQFF. The CDR3 DNA follows: TGTGCCAGTAGTCGTGATACCGGGACTAGCGGGAGCTCCTACAATGAGCAGTTCTTC. Using reference TRBV19 and TRBJ2-1 for the parts outside the CDR3, the full variable domain is DGGITQSPKYLFRKEGQNVTLSCEQNLNHDAMYWYRQDPGQGLRLIYYSQIVNDFQKGDIAEGYSVSREKKESFPLTVTSAQKNPTAFYLCASSRDTGTSGSSYNEQFFGPGTRLTVL.

The chain uses TRBV6-1 and TRBJ1-1, with D uncertain. V lost 7 bases, J lost 1 base, and 13 bases lay in between. In germline, CDR1 is MNHNS, CDR2 SASEGT. CDR3 length: 14 amino acids. The CDR3 coding sequence is TGTGCCAGCATTCCCCCCCGAGAGAACACTGAAGCTTTCTTT. This sequence encodes CASIPPRENTEAFF.

The V gene is TRBV6-1, the J gene TRBJ2-5; 15 bases agree with TRBD2. This CDR3 region has 17 residues. Germline CDR1 MNHNS, CDR2 SASEGT. V trimming: 7 bases; J trimming: 3 bases; junction bases outside the gene matches: 9. CDR3 in amino acids: CASNNPGLAGGEETQYF. CDR3 in DNA: TGTGCCAGCAACAATCCCGGACTAGCGGGAGGGGAAGAGACCCAGTACTTC.

The rearrangement joins TRBV19 to TRBJ2-3, with TRBD1 as a possible D gene (6 bases). With 8 bases removed from V and 5 bases from J, the gap between germline ends came to 23 bases. The CDR3 contains 16 residues. The germline V gene encodes CDR1 LNHDA and CDR2 SQIVND (reference sequence). Written as DNA, the CDR3 is TGTGCCAGTGGCGTGAGGGCTAGCCAGGACAGAGATACGCAGTATTTT. Amino acids: CASGVRASQDRDTQYF.

The chain uses TRBV20-1 and TRBJ1-1; no definite D call. Germline lookup yields CDR1 DFQATT and CDR2 SNEGSKA (reference sequence). Between the trimmed V and J ends, which lost 6 bases and 2 bases, there was a span of 19 bases. The CDR3 consists of 15 residues. CDR3 region: CSASTMQYRNTEAFF. In DNA, the CDR3 is TGCAGTGCCTCGACAATGCAGTACAGAAACACTGAAGCTTTCTTT.

The chain is built from TRBV5-5 and TRBJ1-1; 9 bases agree with TRBD1. The CDR3 runs to 19 residues. J gave up 6 bases and V 0 bases, and 18 bases lay outside the gene matches. CDR1 SGHKS and CDR2 YYEKEE come from the germline V gene (reference sequence). CDR3 region: CASSLVFQGGTGPRAEAFF. The CDR3 region has the DNA TGTGCCAGCAGCTTGGTTTTCCAAGGGGGGACAGGGCCTCGTGCTGAAGCTTTCTTT. The variable domain in full, with the rest retrieved from reference TRBV5-5 and TRBJ1-1, is DAGVTQSPTHLIKTRGQQVTLRCSPISGHKSVSWYQQVLGQGPQFIFQYYEKEERGRGNFPDRFSARQFPNYSSELNVNALLLGDSALYLCASSLVFQGGTGPRAEAFFGQGTRLTVV.

The chain joins TRBV7-9 to TRBJ2-2; maybe TRBD2 (5 bases). This CDR3 spans 14 amino acids. V was cut by 11 bases and J by 1 base, with 14 bases left in between. Germline lookup yields CDR1 SEHNR and CDR2 FQNEAQ (reference sequence). The CDR3 reads CAPQRARNTGELFF. Here the CDR3 DNA reads TGTGCCCCCCAGAGGGCACGGAACACCGGGGAGCTGTTTTTT.

Details on this clonotype: A junction boundary mismatches the germline segment, possibly from a read error. The V gene is TRBV2, the J gene TRBJ2-5; 13 nucleotides line up with TRBD2. The germline V gene has CDR1 SNHLY and CDR2 FYNNEI. The CDR3 length is 16 residues. The CDR3: CASKSRRTSGSETRYF. As DNA, the CDR3 is TGTGCCAGCAAGAGTCGGAGGACTAGCGGGAGTGAGACCCGGTACTTC.

J is TRBJ1-3 and V is TRBV2; D is uncertain. This CDR3 has 13 amino acids. Germline V gene sequence: CDR1 SNHLY, CDR2 FYNNEI. V lost 6 bases, J lost 7 bases, and 13 bases lay in between. Here the CDR3 reads CASRDQPGNTIYF. DNA of the CDR3: TGTGCCAGCAGGGACCAGCCGGGGAACACCATATATTTT.

The chain is built from TRBV7-9 and TRBJ1-1; tentative D call: TRBD1 (6 bases). The germline V gene encodes CDR1 SEHNR and CDR2 FQNEAQ (reference sequence). The CDR3 contains 16 residues. With 4 bases removed from V and 4 bases from J, the gap between germline ends came to 19 bases. CDR3 amino acids: CASSSGTTNMGTEAFF. The CDR3 nucleotides are TGTGCCAGCAGCTCCGGGACAACTAACATGGGCACTGAAGCTTTCTTT.

The chain has TRBV28 and TRBJ1-3, with D possibly being TRBD1 (5 bases). V dropped 6 bases and J dropped 0 bases, with 9 bases sitting between them. The CDR3 contains 14 residues. The germline CDR1 and CDR2 sequences are MDHEN and SYDVKM. CDR3 amino acids: CASRKGFSGNTIYF. Written as DNA, the CDR3 is TGTGCCAGCAGGAAGGGGTTCTCTGGAAACACCATATATTTT.

This clonotype was detected only once. This sequence joins TRBV28 and TRBJ2-7; 7 bases fit TRBD1. The CDR3 spans 15 residues. Trimming took 6 bases from V and 0 from J; bases not matched to a gene: 8. Germline CDR1 MDHEN, CDR2 SYDVKM. This CDR3 is CASSPPGQSSYEQYF. CDR3 coding DNA: TGTGCCAGCAGCCCTCCGGGACAGTCCTCCTACGAGCAGTACTTC.

The chain joins TRBV28 to TRBJ1-3, with TRBD1 as a possible D gene (5 bases). The germline gives CDR1 MDHEN, CDR2 SYDVKM. Trimming removed 6 bases at V and 0 bases at J, with 12 bases between. The CDR3 has 15 residues. This chain's CDR3 is CASSSGRTSGNTIYF. As DNA, the CDR3 is TGTGCCAGCAGCTCGGGACGGACCTCTGGAAACACCATATATTTT.

This clonotype was observed a single time. The rearrangement links TRBV19 to TRBJ1-5; 7 bases match TRBD1. The J segment lost 6 bases and the V segment lost 9 bases, leaving 8 bases of the junction unmatched. This CDR3 is built from 13 residues. Germline CDR1 LNHDA, CDR2 SQIVND (reference sequence). The CDR3 spells CASNPQGSQPQHF. CDR3 in DNA: TGTGCCAGCAATCCACAGGGGAGTCAGCCCCAGCATTTT.

Details on this clonotype: The junction and the germline gene differ at one end; a read error may be behind it. The chain uses TRBV27 and TRBJ2-1, with TRBD2 identical over 9 bases. The CDR3 contains 18 residues. The V gene's germline CDR1 is MNHEY and CDR2 SMNVEV (reference sequence). Here the CDR3 DNA reads TGTGCCAGCAGCCCGGCTAGCGGGACCCCCCGAACTTACAATGAGCAGTCCTTC. Translating it yields CASSPASGTPRTYNEQSF.

The chain is built from TRBV6-1 and TRBJ2-1; a possible D gene is TRBD2 (6 bases). Germline lookup yields CDR1 MNHNS and CDR2 SASEGT. V dropped 7 bases and J dropped 0 bases, with 13 bases sitting between them. The CDR3 contains 15 residues. CDR3 in amino acids: CASTGTFSSYNEQFF. In DNA, the CDR3 is TGTGCCAGCACCGGGACTTTTAGCTCCTACAATGAGCAGTTCTTC.

This chain uses TRBV6-1 with TRBJ2-7, with a weak D call TRBD1 (6 bases). This CDR3 comprises 13 residues. Germline loops: CDR1 MNHNS, CDR2 SASEGT. Trimming stripped 6 bases from V and 1 base from J, with 10 bases between. CDR3 residues: CASRRQVSYEQYF. Written as DNA, the CDR3 is TGTGCCAGCAGGAGACAGGTTTCCTACGAGCAGTACTTC.

This clonotype was found a few times. The chain is built from TRBV7-2 and TRBJ2-5; perhaps TRBD1 as D (5 bases). CDR3 size: 13 residues. Germline V gene sequence: CDR1 SGHTA, CDR2 FQGNSA. The V gene lost 1 base and the J gene lost 5 bases, with 8 bases spanning the gap. The CDR3 region is CASSLGRGETQYF. The CDR3 nucleotides are TGTGCCAGCAGCTTAGGAAGGGGTGAGACCCAGTACTTC.

This clonotype was observed a handful of times. The chain combines TRBV7-2 with TRBJ2-2; unclear D gene. CDR1 is SGHTA and CDR2 is FQGNSA in the germline V gene. With 1 base removed from V and 5 bases from J, the gap between germline ends came to 11 bases. There are 15 residues in the CDR3. CDR3 sequence reads: CASSLGSWGTGELFF. The CDR3 coding sequence is TGTGCCAGCAGCTTAGGGTCCTGGGGAACCGGGGAGCTGTTTTTT.

This chain uses TRBV11-2 with TRBJ2-7; D gene ambiguous. V shed 5 bases and J shed 6 bases, with 23 bases lying between them. This CDR3 is built from 16 residues. From germline, CDR1 is SGHAT and CDR2 FQNNGV. CDR3: CASSPAWSRGQSEQYF. CDR3 coding DNA: TGTGCCAGCAGCCCCGCGTGGTCTCGTGGTCAGTCCGAGCAGTACTTC. Complete variable domain (other parts from reference TRBV11-2 and TRBJ2-7): EAGVAQSPRYKIIEKRQSVAFWCNPISGHATLYWYQQILGQGPKLLIQFQNNGVVDDSQLPKDRFSAERLKGVDSTLKIQPAKLEDSAVYLCASSPAWSRGQSEQYFGPGTRLTVT.

The chain has TRBV5-5 and TRBJ2-5, with TRBD1 as a possible D gene (8 bases). The germline V and J ends were trimmed by 4 bases and 5 bases, with 15 bases remaining between them. Germline CDR1 SGHKS, CDR2 YYEKEE (reference sequence). The CDR3 sequence is 14 residues long. The CDR3 reads CASSTLQGGETQYF. The CDR3 DNA sequence: TGTGCCAGCAGCACGTTACAGGGGGGGGAGACCCAGTACTTC.

The V call is TRBV18, the J call TRBJ2-3; 8 bases line up with TRBD1. Trimming at V came to 3 bases and at J to 4 bases, leaving 3 bases not matched to a gene. The CDR3 length is 14 residues. Germline assignment: CDR1 KGHSH and CDR2 LQKENI. The CDR3: CASSPEDRADTQYF. The CDR3 DNA follows: TGTGCCAGCTCACCCGAGGACAGGGCAGATACGCAGTATTTT.

By share, this clonotype ranks as medium-sized (0.01 to 0.1%). The CDR3 here is CASSEQGRFGEQYF. CDR3 in DNA: TGCGCCAGCAGCGAACAGGGACGCTTCGGCGAGCAGTACTTC. The V gene is TRBV10-1, the J gene TRBJ2-7, with D possibly being TRBD1 (6 bases). The V end was cut by 6 bases, the J end by 6 bases, with 18 bases between. The CDR3 loop spans 14 amino acids. Germline assignment: CDR1 WNHNN and CDR2 SYGVQD (reference sequence).

The chain has TRBV19 and TRBJ1-2; no clear D. This CDR3 spans 14 amino acids. The V end was cut by 2 bases, the J end by 4 bases, with 11 bases between. Germline loops: CDR1 LNHDA, CDR2 SQIVND (reference sequence). This CDR3 is CASSIRDGVYGYTF. CDR3 DNA sequence: TGTGCCAGTAGTATACGAGATGGGGTCTATGGCTACACCTTC.

The gene calls are TRBV6-1 and TRBJ1-2; no reliable D call. The germline V gene encodes CDR1 MNHNS and CDR2 SASEGT. The CDR3 extends over 12 amino acids. V lost 2 bases and J 5 bases, leaving 6 bases between the germline ends. The DNA of the CDR3 is TGTGCCAGCAGTGAAAAAAGTTATGGCTACACCTTC. This sequence encodes CASSEKSYGYTF.